The next 2 T cell receptor beta chains were all read from a single sample in a study of shared clonotypes between healthy human individuals. Method: immunoSEQ multiplex PCR; TCRdb's copy keeps in-frame clones and lacks some. Of about 2 million clones detected, roughly 94% appear once; the ten largest clones hold around 1.1%. CD45RO-negative cells were positively selected for CCR7, leaving out terminally differentiated effector memory CD45RA+ cells. The specimen was naive CD8+ T cells sorted from blood. These receptor sequences come from a man between 18 and 29 years old in good health.

The chain joins TRBV9 to TRBJ1-2; weak D call: TRBD1 (6 bases). V lost 0 bases and J lost 2, with 14 bases in between. CDR3 length equals 16 residues. Germline V gene lookup returns CDR1 SGDLS and CDR2 YYNGEE. The chain's CDR3 is CASSVGQGTANYGYTF. CDR3 sequence (DNA): TGTGCCAGCAGCGTAGGTCAGGGGACGGCCAACTATGGCTACACCTTC.

The chain has TRBV30 and TRBJ2-2, with D possibly being TRBD1 (7 bases). The CDR3 sequence is 15 residues long. From germline, CDR1 is GTSNPN and CDR2 SVGIG (reference sequence). The V end lost 2 bases, the J end lost 5 bases, and 15 bases lay between the germline ends. In DNA, the CDR3 is TGTGCCTGGAGTTCCACCCAGGGGGGAACCGGGGAGCTGTTTTTT. This gives the protein CAWSSTQGGTGELFF.